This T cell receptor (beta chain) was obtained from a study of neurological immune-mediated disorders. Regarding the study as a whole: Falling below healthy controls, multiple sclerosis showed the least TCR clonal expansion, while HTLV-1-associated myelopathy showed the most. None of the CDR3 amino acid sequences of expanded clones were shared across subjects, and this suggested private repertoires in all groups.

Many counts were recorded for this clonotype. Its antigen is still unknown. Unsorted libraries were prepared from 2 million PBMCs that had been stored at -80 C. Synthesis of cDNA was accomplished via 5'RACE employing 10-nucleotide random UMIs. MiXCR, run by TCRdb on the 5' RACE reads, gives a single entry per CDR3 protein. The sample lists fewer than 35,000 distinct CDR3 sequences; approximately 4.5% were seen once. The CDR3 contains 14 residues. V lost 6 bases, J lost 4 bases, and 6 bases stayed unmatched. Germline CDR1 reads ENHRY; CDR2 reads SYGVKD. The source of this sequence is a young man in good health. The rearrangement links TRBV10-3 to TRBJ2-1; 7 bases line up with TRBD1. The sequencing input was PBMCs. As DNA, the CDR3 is TGTGCCATCAGCTCCGGGACAGTTTACAATGAGCAGTTCTTC. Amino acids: CAISSGTVYNEQFF.